Each of the 17 T cell receptor beta chains below was sequenced from the same sample in a study of blood T cell repertoires in COVID-19. The protocol was immunoSEQ multiplex PCR, while the TCRdb copy is restricted to in-frame clones and leaves out a portion. The table lists a few hundred thousand clones, about 83% of them singletons. The specimen was peripheral blood. The receptors derive from a man older than 75 with acute or convalescent COVID-19.

V is TRBV2 and J is TRBJ2-1; the D gene is possibly TRBD1 (6 bases). Germline lookup yields CDR1 SNHLY and CDR2 FYNNEI. The CDR3 is made up of 15 amino acids. The V and J ends lost 6 bases and 3 bases respectively, with 15 bases between them. The CDR3 DNA sequence: TGTGCCAGCAGGAACCGGGACAACTTCTACAATGAGCAGTTCTTC. Amino acids: CASRNRDNFYNEQFF.

The rearrangement links TRBV3-1 (or the pseudogene TRBV3-2) to TRBJ1-4, with D unclear. The CDR3 is 14 residues long. The germline gives CDR1 LGHDT, CDR2 YNNKEL (reference sequence). Trimming stripped 3 bases from V and 6 bases from J, with 11 bases between. The CDR3 nucleotides are TGTGCCAGCAGCCAGAGACATCTATATGAAAAACTGTTTTTT. Its translation: CASSQRHLYEKLFF.

The chain has TRBV28 and TRBJ2-1; no definite D call. CDR3 length: 13 amino acids. The V gene lost 6 bases and the J gene lost 4 bases, with 10 bases spanning the gap. Germline values: CDR1 MDHEN, CDR2 SYDVKM. For the CDR3, the DNA is TGTGCCAGCAGGGAGAGGCCTTACAATGAGCAGTTCTTC. Amino acid sequence: CASRERPYNEQFF.

The chain recombines TRBV19 with TRBJ2-1; weak D call: TRBD1 (6 bases). The V gene's germline CDR1 is LNHDA and CDR2 SQIVND (reference sequence). The CDR3 contains 14 residues. V lost 5 bases to trimming and J lost 8 bases, with 16 bases between them. In DNA form, the CDR3 reads TGTGCCAGTAGTTCAGGAACAGGGTACCATGAGCAGTTCTTC. Translated, it gives CASSSGTGYHEQFF.

The V call is TRBV29-1, the J call TRBJ1-1, with D unclear. This CDR3 comprises 11 residues. From germline, CDR1 is SQVTM and CDR2 ANQGSEA. Trimming pared 0 bases from V and 12 bases from J, leaving 11 bases between. As DNA, the CDR3 is TGCAGCGTTGAAGATTACATCTCTCCTTTCTTT. As protein: CSVEDYISPFF.

In DNA form, the CDR3 reads TGTGCCAGCAAGCAGGGTGTTGGCTCCTACAATGAGCAGTTCTTC. This sequence encodes CASKQGVGSYNEQFF. The J gene is TRBJ2-1, the V gene TRBV28; the D gene is possibly TRBD1 (5 bases). Trimming took off 7 bases at V and 0 bases at J, with 13 bases between the two ends. CDR3 size: 15 residues. Germline values: CDR1 MDHEN, CDR2 SYDVKM.

The V and J genes are TRBV27 and TRBJ2-3; 8 nucleotides agree with TRBD1. The length of the CDR3 is 17 residues. The V and J ends lost 0 bases and 5 bases, in that order; junction bases with no gene match: 10. Germline V gives CDR1 MNHEY, CDR2 SMNVEV (reference sequence). The CDR3 coding sequence is TGTGCCAGCAGTTTATCCGGACAGGGATACGACCTAGATACGCAGTATTTT. It encodes CASSLSGQGYDLDTQYF.

The chain couples TRBV27 to TRBJ1-6; 10 bases align to TRBD1. V lost 5 bases and J lost 7; bases outside the gene matches: 11. This CDR3 region has 17 residues. CDR1 and CDR2 from the germline V gene are MNHEY and SMNVEV (reference sequence). CDR3 amino acids: CASSPLAPGQGNSPLHF. The CDR3, as DNA: TGTGCCAGCAGTCCCCTCGCCCCGGGACAGGGGAATTCACCCCTCCACTTT.

The chain combines TRBV28 with TRBJ2-7; the match to TRBD1 covers 9 bases. The CDR3 totals 15 residues. V gave up 6 bases and J gave up 3 bases; unmatched junction bases: 9. CDR1 is MDHEN, CDR2 SYDVKM, per germline. The CDR3 coding sequence is TGTGCCAGCAGCCCTCCCGGGACAGGGCGCTACGAGCAGTACTTC. Translated: CASSPPGTGRYEQYF. Complete variable domain (other parts from reference TRBV28 and TRBJ2-7): DVKVTQSSRYLVKRTGEKVFLECVQDMDHENMFWYRQDPGLGLRLIYFSYDVKMKEKGDIPEGYSVSREKKERFSLILESASTNQTSMYLCASSPPGTGRYEQYFGPGTRLTVT.

In DNA form, the CDR3 reads TGTGCCACCAGCAGAGAGACTCCGGGACTAGGCAATGAGCAGTTCTTC. This codes for CATSRETPGLGNEQFF. This chain links TRBV15 with TRBJ2-1; TRBD2 aligns across 8 bases. CDR3 size: 16 residues. The V gene's germline CDR1 is LNHNV and CDR2 YYDKDF (reference sequence). Losses at the gene ends were 0 bases for V and 6 bases for J; bases not matched to a gene: 7.

The chain links TRBV20-1 to TRBJ1-2, with unresolved D. The V end lost 6 bases, the J end lost 4 bases, and 9 bases lay between the germline ends. This CDR3 is built from 11 residues. Germline CDR1 DFQATT, CDR2 SNEGSKA (reference sequence). The CDR3 DNA follows: TGCAGTGCCCAAAAGCTCTATGGCTACACCTTC. Translation: CSAQKLYGYTF.

This chain uses TRBV6-5 with TRBJ1-3; D may be TRBD1 (6 bases). CDR1 is MNHEY, CDR2 SVGAGI, per germline. Trimming removed 2 bases at V and 4 bases at J, with 12 bases between. This CDR3 has 15 amino acids. CDR3 amino acids: CASSYRGITGNTIYF. In DNA, the CDR3 is TGTGCCAGCAGTTACAGGGGGATAACCGGAAACACCATATATTTT.

V is TRBV9 and J is TRBJ1-3; 7 bases are a match to TRBD1. Germline V gene lookup returns CDR1 SGDLS and CDR2 YYNGEE. The CDR3 has 15 amino acids. V lost 0 bases and J lost 7; bases outside the gene matches: 7. This chain's CDR3 is CASSVGDSEPNTIYF. Here the CDR3 DNA reads TGTGCCAGCAGCGTAGGGGACAGTGAGCCGAACACCATATATTTT.

This chain links TRBV10-3 with TRBJ2-6, with D hard to call. From germline, CDR1 is ENHRY and CDR2 SYGVKD. The CDR3 consists of 15 residues. Trimming left V 3 bases short and J 0 bases short, with 6 bases between. In DNA, the CDR3 is TGTGCCATCAGTGACAGTCGCTCTGGGGCCAACGTCCTGACTTTC. Translation: CAISDSRSGANVLTF.

The gene calls are TRBV27 and TRBJ2-7; D might be TRBD2 (6 bases). Trimming removed 6 bases from V and 8 bases from J, with 20 bases in between. The length of the CDR3 is 14 residues. Germline V gene lookup returns CDR1 MNHEY and CDR2 SMNVEV (reference sequence). The CDR3 bases are TGTGCCAGCAGCCCGGGACTTCCGGGTGAAAAGCAGTACTTC. It specifies CASSPGLPGEKQYF.

The chain has TRBV7-9 and TRBJ1-4; TRBD1 aligns across 8 bases. The CDR3 covers 16 residues. From germline, CDR1 is SEHNR and CDR2 FQNEAQ (reference sequence). V lost 5 bases and J lost 2; bases outside the gene matches: 7. Written as DNA, the CDR3 is TGTGCCAGCAGCGAAGGGACAGGCGCTACTAATGAAAAACTGTTTTTT. This encodes CASSEGTGATNEKLFF.

The genes are TRBV5-5 and TRBJ1-6, with D maybe TRBD1 (5 bases). Trimming pared 3 bases from V and 5 bases from J, leaving 12 bases between. The CDR3 runs 15 residues. Germline assignment: CDR1 SGHKS and CDR2 YYEKEE (reference sequence). The DNA for the CDR3 is TGTGCCAGCAGCTCCGTGGGGGGTGATAATTCACCCCTCCACTTT. This sequence encodes CASSSVGGDNSPLHF. Filled out from reference TRBV5-5 and TRBJ1-6, the complete variable domain reads DAGVTQSPTHLIKTRGQQVTLRCSPISGHKSVSWYQQVLGQGPQFIFQYYEKEERGRGNFPDRFSARQFPNYSSELNVNALLLGDSALYLCASSSVGGDNSPLHFGNGTRLTVT.